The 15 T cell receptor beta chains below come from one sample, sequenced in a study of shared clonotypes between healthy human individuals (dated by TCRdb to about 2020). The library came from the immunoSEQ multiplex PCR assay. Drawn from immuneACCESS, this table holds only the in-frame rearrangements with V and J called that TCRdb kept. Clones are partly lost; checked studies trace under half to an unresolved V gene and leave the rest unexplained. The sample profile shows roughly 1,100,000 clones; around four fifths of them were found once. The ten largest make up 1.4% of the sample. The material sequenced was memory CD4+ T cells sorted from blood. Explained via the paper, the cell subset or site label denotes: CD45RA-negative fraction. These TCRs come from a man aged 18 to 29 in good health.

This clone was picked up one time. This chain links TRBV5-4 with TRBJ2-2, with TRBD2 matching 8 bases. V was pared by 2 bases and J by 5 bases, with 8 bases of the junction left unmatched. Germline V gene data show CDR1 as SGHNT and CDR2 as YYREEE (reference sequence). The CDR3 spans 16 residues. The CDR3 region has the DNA TGTGCCAGCAGCTTAGCGGGAGTGAGTGGAACCGGGGAGCTGTTTTTT. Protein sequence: CASSLAGVSGTGELFF.

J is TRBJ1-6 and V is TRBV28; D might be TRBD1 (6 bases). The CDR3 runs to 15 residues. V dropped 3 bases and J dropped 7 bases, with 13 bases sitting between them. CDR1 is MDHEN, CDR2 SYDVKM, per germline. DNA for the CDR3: TGTGCCAGCAGTTTTAGGATAGGGACAAATTCACCCCTCCACTTT. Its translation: CASSFRIGTNSPLHF.

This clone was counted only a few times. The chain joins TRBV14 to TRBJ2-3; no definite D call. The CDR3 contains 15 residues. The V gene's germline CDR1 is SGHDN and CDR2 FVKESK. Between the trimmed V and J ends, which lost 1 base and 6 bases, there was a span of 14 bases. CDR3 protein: CASSQAIRIADTQYF. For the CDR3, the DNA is TGTGCCAGCAGCCAAGCGATTCGGATCGCGGATACGCAGTATTTT.

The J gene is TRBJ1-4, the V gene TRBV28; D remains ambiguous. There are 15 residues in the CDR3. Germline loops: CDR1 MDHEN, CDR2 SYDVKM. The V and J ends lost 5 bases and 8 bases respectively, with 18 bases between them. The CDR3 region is CASSQTTAGEEKLFF. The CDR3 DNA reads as TGTGCCAGCAGTCAAACCACCGCGGGTGAAGAAAAACTGTTTTTT.

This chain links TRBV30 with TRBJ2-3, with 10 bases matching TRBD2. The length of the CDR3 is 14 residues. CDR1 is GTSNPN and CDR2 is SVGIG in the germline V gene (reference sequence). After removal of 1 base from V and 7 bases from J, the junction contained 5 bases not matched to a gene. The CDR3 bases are TGTGCCTGGAGTGGTAGCGGGAGGTTCCATACGCAGTATTTT. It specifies CAWSGSGRFHTQYF.

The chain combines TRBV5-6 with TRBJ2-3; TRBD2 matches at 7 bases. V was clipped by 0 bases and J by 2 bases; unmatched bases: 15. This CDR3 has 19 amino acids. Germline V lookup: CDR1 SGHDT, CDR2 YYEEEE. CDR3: CASSLVIELAVSITDTQYF. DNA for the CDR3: TGTGCCAGCAGCTTGGTTATAGAGCTAGCGGTATCTATCACAGATACGCAGTATTTT. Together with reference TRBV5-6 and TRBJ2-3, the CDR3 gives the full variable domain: DAGVTQSPTHLIKTRGQQVTLRCSPKSGHDTVSWYQQALGQGPQFIFQYYEEEERQRGNFPDRFSGHQFPNYSSELNVNALLLGDSALYLCASSLVIELAVSITDTQYFGPGTRLTVL.

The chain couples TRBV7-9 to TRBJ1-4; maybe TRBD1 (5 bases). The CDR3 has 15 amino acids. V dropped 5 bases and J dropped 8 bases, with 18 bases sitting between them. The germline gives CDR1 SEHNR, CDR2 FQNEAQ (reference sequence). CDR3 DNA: TGTGCCAGCAGCGTCACAGGAGTCGGTTACGAAAAACTGTTTTTT. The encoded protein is CASSVTGVGYEKLFF. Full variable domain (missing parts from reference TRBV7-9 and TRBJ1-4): DTGVSQNPRHKITKRGQNVTFRCDPISEHNRLYWYRQTLGQGPEFLTYFQNEAQLEKSRLLSDRFSAERPKGSFSTLEIQRTEQGDSAMYLCASSVTGVGYEKLFFGSGTQLSVL.

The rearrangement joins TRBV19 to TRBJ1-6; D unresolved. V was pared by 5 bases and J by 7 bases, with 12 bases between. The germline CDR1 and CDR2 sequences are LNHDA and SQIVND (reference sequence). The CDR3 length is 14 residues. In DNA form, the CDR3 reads TGTGCCAGTAGTCCGACCCAAATCAATTCACCCCTCCACTTT. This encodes CASSPTQINSPLHF. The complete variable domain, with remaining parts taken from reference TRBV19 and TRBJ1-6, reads DGGITQSPKYLFRKEGQNVTLSCEQNLNHDAMYWYRQDPGQGLRLIYYSQIVNDFQKGDIAEGYSVSREKKESFPLTVTSAQKNPTAFYLCASSPTQINSPLHFGNGTRLTVT.

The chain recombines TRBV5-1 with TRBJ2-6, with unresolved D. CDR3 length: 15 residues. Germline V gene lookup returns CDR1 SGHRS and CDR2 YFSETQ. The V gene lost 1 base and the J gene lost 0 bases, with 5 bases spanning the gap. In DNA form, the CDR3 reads TGCGCCAGCAGCTTGCTCTACTCTGGGGCCAACGTCCTGACTTTC. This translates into CASSLLYSGANVLTF.

The CDR3 loop reads CASSWGGLNTEAFF. As DNA, the CDR3 is TGTGCCAGCAGCTGGGGCGGACTGAACACTGAAGCTTTCTTT. The rearrangement uses TRBV7-2 and TRBJ1-1; a possible D gene is TRBD1 (5 bases). The germline gives CDR1 SGHTA, CDR2 FQGNSA. This CDR3 is 14 amino acids long. Trimming left V 4 bases short and J 0 bases short, with 9 bases between.

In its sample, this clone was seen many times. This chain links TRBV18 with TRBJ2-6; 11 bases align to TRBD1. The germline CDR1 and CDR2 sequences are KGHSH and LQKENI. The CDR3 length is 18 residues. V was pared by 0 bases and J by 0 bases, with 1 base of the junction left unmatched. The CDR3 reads CASSPPGTGGSGANVLTF. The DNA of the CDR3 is TGTGCCAGCTCACCACCCGGGACAGGGGGCTCTGGGGCCAACGTCCTGACTTTC.

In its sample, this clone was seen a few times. The DNA for the CDR3 is TGTGCCAGCAGCTTATTCCCGATGGAGGAGACCCAGTACTTC. It translates to CASSLFPMEETQYF. This sequence joins TRBV11-2 and TRBJ2-5; D not certain. The germline V and J ends were trimmed by 2 bases and 5 bases, with 12 bases remaining between them. The length of the CDR3 is 14 residues. Germline V gives CDR1 SGHAT, CDR2 FQNNGV.

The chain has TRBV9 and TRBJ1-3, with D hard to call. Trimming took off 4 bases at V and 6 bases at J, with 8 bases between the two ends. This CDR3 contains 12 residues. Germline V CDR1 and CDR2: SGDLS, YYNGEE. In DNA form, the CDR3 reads TGTGCCAGCAGCATAGACGTAAACACCATATATTTT. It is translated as CASSIDVNTIYF.

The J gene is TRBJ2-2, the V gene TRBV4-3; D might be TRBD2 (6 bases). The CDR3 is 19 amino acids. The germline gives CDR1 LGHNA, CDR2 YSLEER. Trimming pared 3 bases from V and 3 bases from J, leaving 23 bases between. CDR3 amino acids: CASSQIPSAGEAYTGELFF. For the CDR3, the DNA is TGCGCCAGCAGCCAGATTCCCAGCGCTGGGGAGGCGTACACCGGGGAGCTGTTTTTT.

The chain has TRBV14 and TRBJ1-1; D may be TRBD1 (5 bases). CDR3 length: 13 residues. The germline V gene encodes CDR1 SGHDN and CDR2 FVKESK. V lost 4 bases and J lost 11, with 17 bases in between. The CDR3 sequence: CASSPGEGRNAFF. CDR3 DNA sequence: TGTGCCAGCAGCCCCGGAGAGGGGAGGAACGCTTTCTTT.